The 5 T cell receptor beta chains presented below share a single source sample, sequenced in a study of blood T cell repertoires in COVID-19. The method was immunoSEQ multiplex PCR; TCRdb's version includes in-frame clones alone and lacks a portion of them. The data contain about 52,000 clones, more than 75% of them singletons. Sample: peripheral blood. The receptors come from a woman of 80 years or more with acute or convalescent COVID-19.

The chain is built from TRBV13 and TRBJ2-1; D may be TRBD2 (6 bases). The CDR3 covers 15 residues. The V end was cut by 2 bases, the J end by 7 bases, with 15 bases between. Germline loops: CDR1 PRHDT, CDR2 FYEKMQ (reference sequence). The CDR3 nucleotides are TGTGCCAGCAGCTTACAAACGGGAGTCGGGAATGAGCAGTTCTTC. Translated, it gives CASSLQTGVGNEQFF.

The V and J genes are TRBV28 and TRBJ1-1, with D possibly TRBD1 on 6 matching bases. Trimming cost V 4 bases and J 0 bases, with 12 bases left between them. The germline V gene encodes CDR1 MDHEN and CDR2 SYDVKM. The CDR3 totals 15 residues. The CDR3 region is CASSSGGALNTEAFF. The DNA for the CDR3 is TGTGCCAGCAGTTCCGGGGGGGCCTTGAACACTGAAGCTTTCTTT.

The genes are TRBV20-1 and TRBJ2-7, with TRBD1 matching over 7 bases. The CDR3 sequence is 11 residues long. V lost 4 bases to trimming and J lost 3 bases; unmatched junction nucleotides: 0. In germline, CDR1 is DFQATT, CDR2 SNEGSKA (reference sequence). The CDR3 reads CSANRGYEQYV. The CDR3 region has the DNA TGCAGTGCTAACAGGGGCTACGAGCAGTACGTC.

This sequence joins TRBV11-2 and TRBJ1-2; D uncertain. The CDR3 is made up of 15 amino acids. Germline lookup yields CDR1 SGHAT and CDR2 FQNNGV. With 1 base removed from V and 8 bases from J, the gap between germline ends came to 17 bases. The chain's CDR3 is CASSLAAGGASGYTF. Written as DNA, the CDR3 is TGTGCCAGCAGCTTAGCGGCAGGAGGAGCTAGCGGCTACACCTTC.

The V gene is TRBV2, the J gene TRBJ1-6; TRBD1 aligns across 9 bases. The length of the CDR3 is 15 residues. Germline-derived CDR1 and CDR2 are SNHLY and FYNNEI. Germline trimming cut 6 bases from V and 7 bases from J; bases unmatched to any gene: 7. The CDR3: CASRTLGTGNSPLHF. DNA of the CDR3: TGTGCCAGCAGAACTCTCGGGACAGGGAATTCACCCCTCCACTTT. The full variable domain, its missing parts supplied by reference TRBV2 and TRBJ1-6, is EPEVTQTPSHQVTQMGQEVILRCVPISNHLYFYWYRQILGQKVEFLVSFYNNEISEKSEIFDDQFSVERPDGSNFTLKIRSTKLEDSAMYFCASRTLGTGNSPLHFGNGTRLTVT.